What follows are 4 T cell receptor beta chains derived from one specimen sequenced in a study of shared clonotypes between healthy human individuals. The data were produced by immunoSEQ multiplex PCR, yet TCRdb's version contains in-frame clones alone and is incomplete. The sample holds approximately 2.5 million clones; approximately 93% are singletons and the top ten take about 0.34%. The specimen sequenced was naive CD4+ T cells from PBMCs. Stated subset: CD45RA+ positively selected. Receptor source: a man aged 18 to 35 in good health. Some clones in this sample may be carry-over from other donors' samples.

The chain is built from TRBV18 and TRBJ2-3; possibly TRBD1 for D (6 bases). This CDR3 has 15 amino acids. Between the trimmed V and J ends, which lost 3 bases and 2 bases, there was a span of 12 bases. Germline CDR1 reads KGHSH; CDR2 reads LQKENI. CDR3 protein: CASSPMTGLTDTQYF. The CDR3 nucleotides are TGTGCCAGCTCACCCATGACAGGCCTCACAGATACGCAGTATTTT.

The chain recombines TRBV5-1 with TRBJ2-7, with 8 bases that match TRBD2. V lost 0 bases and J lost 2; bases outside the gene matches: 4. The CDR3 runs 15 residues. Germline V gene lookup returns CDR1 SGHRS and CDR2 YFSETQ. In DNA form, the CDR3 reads TGCGCCAGCAGCTTGGATCTAGCGGGTCCCTACGAGCAGTACTTC. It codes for CASSLDLAGPYEQYF.

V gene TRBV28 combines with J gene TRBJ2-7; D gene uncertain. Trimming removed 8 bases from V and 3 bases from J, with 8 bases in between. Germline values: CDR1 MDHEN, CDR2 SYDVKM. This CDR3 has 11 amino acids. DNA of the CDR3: TGTGCCAGCGCCTTAGGCTACGAGCAGTACTTC. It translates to CASALGYEQYF.

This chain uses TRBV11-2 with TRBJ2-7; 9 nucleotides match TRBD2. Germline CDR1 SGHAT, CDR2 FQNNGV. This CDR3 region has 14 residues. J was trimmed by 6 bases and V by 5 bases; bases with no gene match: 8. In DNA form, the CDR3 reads TGTGCCAGCAGCCTCCGGGTAGCGGGAGTCGAGCAGTACTTC. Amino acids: CASSLRVAGVEQYF. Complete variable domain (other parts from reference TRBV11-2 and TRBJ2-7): EAGVAQSPRYKIIEKRQSVAFWCNPISGHATLYWYQQILGQGPKLLIQFQNNGVVDDSQLPKDRFSAERLKGVDSTLKIQPAKLEDSAVYLCASSLRVAGVEQYFGPGTRLTVT.